A selection of T cell receptor beta chains follows, all from one sample in a study of blood T cell repertoires in COVID-19. The table came from immunoSEQ multiplex PCR; TCRdb's copy has only in-frame clones and leaves some out. The sample contains around 180,000 clones, approximately 80% of which appear only once. Sequencing was performed on peripheral blood. Receptors originate from an elderly woman with COVID-19, enrolled during active disease. The CDR3 runs from the conserved cysteine through the conserved F or W. D genes are given only for firm matches. The size of a clone is reported for some rows only, either as once, few or many, or as a class for expanded clones.

v_gene: TRBV5-5
j_gene: TRBJ2-4
d_gene: NA
abundance: NA
CDR3nt: TGTGCCAGCAGCTTGGTTCCAGCGGGAGCCAAAAACATTCAGTACTTC
CDR3aa: CASSLVPAGAKNIQYF

v_gene: TRBV5-1
j_gene: TRBJ1-6
d_gene: TRBD1
abundance: NA
CDR3nt: TGCGCCAGCAGGGAGGGGGACAGTTATTCACCCCTCCACTTT
CDR3aa: CASREGDSYSPLHF

v_gene: TRBV7-2
j_gene: TRBJ2-3
d_gene: NA
abundance: NA
CDR3nt: TGTGCCAGCAGCTTACTAGCTTCCGGCACAGATACGCAGTATTTT
CDR3aa: CASSLLASGTDTQYF

v_gene: TRBV25-1
j_gene: TRBJ1-2
d_gene: TRBD1
abundance: NA
CDR3nt: TGTGCCAGCAGTGAATATGGGGGACAGGATCATGGCTACACCTTC
CDR3aa: CASSEYGGQDHGYTF

v_gene: TRBV6-5
j_gene: TRBJ1-2
d_gene: NA
abundance: NA
CDR3nt: TGTGCCAGCAGTAAGGGACTGAGCTATGGCTACACCTTC
CDR3aa: CASSKGLSYGYTF

v_gene: TRBV27
j_gene: TRBJ2-7
d_gene: NA
abundance: NA
CDR3nt: TGTGCCAGCAGTTTAGGAGGGAGCTACGAGCAGTACTTC
CDR3aa: CASSLGGSYEQYF

v_gene: TRBV6-5
j_gene: TRBJ2-7
d_gene: NA
abundance: NA
CDR3nt: TGTGCCAGCAGTCGGGACAAGTCCTACGAGCAGTACTTC
CDR3aa: CASSRDKSYEQYF

v_gene: TRBV27
j_gene: TRBJ1-5
d_gene: TRBD1
abundance: NA
CDR3nt: TGTGCCAGCAGTCCCTACACAGGGGAGGGCAATCAGCCCCAGCATTTT
CDR3aa: CASSPYTGEGNQPQHF

v_gene: TRBV6-5
j_gene: TRBJ1-4
d_gene: TRBD1
abundance: NA
CDR3nt: TGTGCCAGCAAGGGACAGGGGGACGGTGAAAAACTGTTTTTT
CDR3aa: CASKGQGDGEKLFF

v_gene: TRBV6-5
j_gene: TRBJ1-4
d_gene: TRBD1
abundance: NA
CDR3nt: TGTGCCAGCACTCCCTTTTGGACAGGGGGGGGAAAACTGTTTTTT
CDR3aa: CASTPFWTGGGKLFF

v_gene: TRBV19
j_gene: TRBJ1-5
d_gene: NA
abundance: NA
CDR3nt: TGTGCCAGTAGTGTCCCCAGGGGCTATAGCAATCAGCCCCAGCATTTT
CDR3aa: CASSVPRGYSNQPQHF

v_gene: TRBV5-1
j_gene: TRBJ1-5
d_gene: TRBD1
abundance: NA
CDR3nt: TGCGCCAGCAGCCCTACGACAGGGACGACTCAGCCCCAGCATTTT
CDR3aa: CASSPTTGTTQPQHF

v_gene: TRBV7-2
j_gene: TRBJ2-7
d_gene: NA
abundance: few
CDR3nt: TGTGCCAGCAGCTCTGCCCCATGGGGCAGGTTTGGCTACGAGCAGTACTTC
CDR3aa: CASSSAPWGRFGYEQYF

v_gene: TRBV2
j_gene: TRBJ1-1
d_gene: TRBD1
abundance: NA
CDR3nt: TGTGCCAGCAGTTACCAGGGGGTGAACACTGAAGCTTTCTTT
CDR3aa: CASSYQGVNTEAFF

v_gene: TRBV13
j_gene: TRBJ1-2
d_gene: NA
abundance: NA
CDR3nt: TGTGCCAGCAGCTCCCAGGGGATCTATGGCTACACCTTC
CDR3aa: CASSSQGIYGYTF

v_gene: TRBV18
j_gene: TRBJ2-7
d_gene: NA
abundance: NA
CDR3nt: TGTGCCAGCTCACCACAAACCGGCTACGAGCAGTACTTC
CDR3aa: CASSPQTGYEQYF

v_gene: TRBV28
j_gene: TRBJ1-2
d_gene: NA
abundance: NA
CDR3nt: TGTGCCAGCAGTTTACCAGGGGCCTATGGCTACACCTTC
CDR3aa: CASSLPGAYGYTF

v_gene: TRBV6-1
j_gene: TRBJ1-6
d_gene: NA
abundance: NA
CDR3nt: TGTGCCAGCAGTGAATTGGCAGGGGAAGGTAATTCACCCCTCCACTTT
CDR3aa: CASSELAGEGNSPLHF

v_gene: TRBV5-1
j_gene: TRBJ2-5
d_gene: NA
abundance: NA
CDR3nt: TGCGCCAGCAGCTTGGATATTTCAGGGGCCCAGTACTTC
CDR3aa: CASSLDISGAQYF

v_gene: TRBV4-1
j_gene: TRBJ2-1
d_gene: NA
abundance: NA
CDR3nt: TGCGCCAGCGGCGGGTCGGCAGCCTACAATGAGCAGTTCTTC
CDR3aa: CASGGSAAYNEQFF

v_gene: TRBV9
j_gene: TRBJ2-3
d_gene: TRBD2
abundance: NA
CDR3nt: TGTGCCAGCAGCCCTCGCGGGGGGCACACAGATACGCAGTATTTT
CDR3aa: CASSPRGGHTDTQYF

v_gene: TRBV9
j_gene: TRBJ1-1
d_gene: TRBD1
abundance: once
CDR3nt: TGTGCCAGCAGCCCTAGGACAGGGTGGACTGAAGCTTTCTTT
CDR3aa: CASSPRTGWTEAFF

v_gene: TRBV6-1
j_gene: TRBJ2-3
d_gene: TRBD2
abundance: NA
CDR3nt: TGTGCCAGCAGTGTATCCGGGACTAGCGGGGGCACAGATACGCAGTATTTT
CDR3aa: CASSVSGTSGGTDTQYF

v_gene: TRBV6-2/TRBV6-3
j_gene: TRBJ2-7
d_gene: NA
abundance: NA
CDR3nt: TGTGCCAGCAGTTACTTGGCAGGGCTTGACGAGCAGTACTTC
CDR3aa: CASSYLAGLDEQYF

v_gene: TRBV6-2/TRBV6-3
j_gene: TRBJ1-2
d_gene: TRBD1
abundance: NA
CDR3nt: TGTGCCAGCAGTTTAACACAGGGGGGATTTGAGGGCTACACCTTC
CDR3aa: CASSLTQGGFEGYTF

v_gene: TRBV24-1
j_gene: TRBJ2-1
d_gene: TRBD2
abundance: NA
CDR3nt: TGTGCCACCAGTGATTCTGGACTAGCGGCCTACAATGAGCAGTTCTTC
CDR3aa: CATSDSGLAAYNEQFF

v_gene: TRBV7-9
j_gene: TRBJ2-5
d_gene: NA
abundance: NA
CDR3nt: TGTGCCAGCAGCTTAGTTGTGGGAGTAGGGACCCAGTACTTC
CDR3aa: CASSLVVGVGTQYF

v_gene: TRBV7-9
j_gene: TRBJ2-1
d_gene: TRBD1
abundance: once
CDR3nt: TGTGCCAGCAGCTTATTCCGGACAGGAGACAATGAGCAGTTCTTC
CDR3aa: CASSLFRTGDNEQFF

v_gene: TRBV5-1
j_gene: TRBJ2-1
d_gene: TRBD2
abundance: few
CDR3nt: TGCGCCAGCAGCTCAAGCGGGGGGGCGTTCAATGAGCAGTTCTTC
CDR3aa: CASSSSGGAFNEQFF

v_gene: TRBV28
j_gene: TRBJ1-1
d_gene: NA
abundance: NA
CDR3nt: TGTGCCAGCAGTTCCCAGGGCCTTGTAGCTTTCTTT
CDR3aa: CASSSQGLVAFF

v_gene: TRBV6-2/TRBV6-3
j_gene: TRBJ2-7
d_gene: NA
abundance: NA
CDR3nt: TGTGCCAGCAGCTGGGGACACTCTACCTACTACGAGCAGTACTTC
CDR3aa: CASSWGHSTYYEQYF

v_gene: TRBV18
j_gene: TRBJ1-2
d_gene: NA
abundance: once
CDR3nt: TGTGCCAGCTCACCACAGAAGGGGGGGCAAGGTGGCTACACCTTC
CDR3aa: CASSPQKGGQGGYTF

v_gene: TRBV7-9
j_gene: TRBJ2-5
d_gene: TRBD2
abundance: NA
CDR3nt: TGTGCCAGCTCTGGGGCGGGAGGGGTTGAGACCCAGTACTTC
CDR3aa: CASSGAGGVETQYF

v_gene: TRBV27
j_gene: TRBJ2-7
d_gene: TRBD1
abundance: NA
CDR3nt: TGTGCCAGCAGAACCGGGACAGGGTACGAGCAGTACTTC
CDR3aa: CASRTGTGYEQYF

v_gene: TRBV18
j_gene: TRBJ1-3
d_gene: TRBD1
abundance: NA
CDR3nt: TGTGCCAGCTCACCACCCGGGACAGGGCAGGGAAACACCATATATTTT
CDR3aa: CASSPPGTGQGNTIYF

v_gene: TRBV2
j_gene: TRBJ2-1
d_gene: NA
abundance: NA
CDR3nt: TGTGCCAGCAGTGATAAGCGTCAGGGTATCTTCTACAATGAGCAGTTCTTC
CDR3aa: CASSDKRQGIFYNEQFF

v_gene: TRBV29-1
j_gene: TRBJ1-2
d_gene: NA
abundance: few
CDR3nt: TGCAGCGTTGAAGTCCCACGGTATAGTAGCTACACCTTC
CDR3aa: CSVEVPRYSSYTF

v_gene: TRBV7-9
j_gene: TRBJ2-2
d_gene: TRBD1
abundance: NA
CDR3nt: TGTGCCAGCAGCTTCGACAGGGAGAACACCGGGGAGCTGTTTTTT
CDR3aa: CASSFDRENTGELFF

v_gene: TRBV20-1
j_gene: TRBJ1-2
d_gene: NA
abundance: NA
CDR3nt: TGCAGTGCCGCCGGCTATGGCTACACCTTC
CDR3aa: CSAAGYGYTF

v_gene: TRBV4-2
j_gene: TRBJ2-5
d_gene: NA
abundance: NA
CDR3nt: TGTGCCAGCAGCCCAAGAGCACAAGAGACCCAGTACTTC
CDR3aa: CASSPRAQETQYF

v_gene: TRBV20-1
j_gene: TRBJ1-4
d_gene: TRBD1
abundance: NA
CDR3nt: TGCAGTGCTAGTGAAATACAGGGGCGACATGAAAAACTGTTTTTT
CDR3aa: CSASEIQGRHEKLFF

v_gene: TRBV12-3/TRBV12-4
j_gene: TRBJ2-1
d_gene: NA
abundance: NA
CDR3nt: TGTGCCAGCAGTGCAGGTTACAATGAGCAGTTCTTC
CDR3aa: CASSAGYNEQFF

v_gene: TRBV6-5
j_gene: TRBJ2-7
d_gene: TRBD1
abundance: NA
CDR3nt: TGTGCCAGCAGTTACTCGGGGGGACAGGTCTACGAGCAGTACTTC
CDR3aa: CASSYSGGQVYEQYF

v_gene: TRBV7-8
j_gene: TRBJ1-2
d_gene: NA
abundance: NA
CDR3nt: TGTGCCAGCAGCTTAGCTCTCGGGACAAGTTCTCGGGGCTACACCTTC
CDR3aa: CASSLALGTSSRGYTF

v_gene: TRBV3-1/TRBV3-2
j_gene: TRBJ2-2
d_gene: TRBD2
abundance: NA
CDR3nt: TGTGCCAGCAGCCAAGTCCCCGGTGGGCGGGGGGGCCCGGGCACCGGGGAGCTGTTTTTT
CDR3aa: CASSQVPGGRGGPGTGELFF

v_gene: TRBV6-5
j_gene: TRBJ2-7
d_gene: TRBD1
abundance: NA
CDR3nt: TGTGCCAGCAAGCGACCGGGACAGGGTGACGAGCAGTACTTC
CDR3aa: CASKRPGQGDEQYF

v_gene: TRBV2
j_gene: TRBJ1-2
d_gene: NA
abundance: NA
CDR3nt: TGTGCCAGCAGCCGATTATGGACAGTTAACTATGGCTACACCTTC
CDR3aa: CASSRLWTVNYGYTF